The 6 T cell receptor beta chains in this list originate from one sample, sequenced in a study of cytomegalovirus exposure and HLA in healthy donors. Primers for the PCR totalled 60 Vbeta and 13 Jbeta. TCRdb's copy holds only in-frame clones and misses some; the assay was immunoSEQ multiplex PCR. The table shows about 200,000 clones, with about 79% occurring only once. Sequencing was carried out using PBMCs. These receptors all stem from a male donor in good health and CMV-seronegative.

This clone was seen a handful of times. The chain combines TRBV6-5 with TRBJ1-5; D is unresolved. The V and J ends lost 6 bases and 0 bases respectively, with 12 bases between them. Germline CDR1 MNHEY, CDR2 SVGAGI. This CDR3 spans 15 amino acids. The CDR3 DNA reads TGTGCCAGCAGGTTTAACTATTATAGCAATCAGCCCCAGCATTTT. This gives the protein CASRFNYYSNQPQHF.

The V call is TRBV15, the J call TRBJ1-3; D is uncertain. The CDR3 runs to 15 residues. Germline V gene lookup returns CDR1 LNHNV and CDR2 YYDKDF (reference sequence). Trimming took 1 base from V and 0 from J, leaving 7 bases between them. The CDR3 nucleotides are TGTGCCACCAGCAGAGTTCGGTACTCTGGAAACACCATATATTTT. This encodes CATSRVRYSGNTIYF.

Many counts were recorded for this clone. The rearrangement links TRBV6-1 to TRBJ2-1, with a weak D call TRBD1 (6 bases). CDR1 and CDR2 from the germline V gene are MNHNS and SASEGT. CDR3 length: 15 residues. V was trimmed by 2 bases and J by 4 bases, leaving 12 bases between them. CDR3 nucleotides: TGTGCCAGCAGTGAATCCGGACAGCCTTACAATGAGCAGTTCTTC. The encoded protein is CASSESGQPYNEQFF.

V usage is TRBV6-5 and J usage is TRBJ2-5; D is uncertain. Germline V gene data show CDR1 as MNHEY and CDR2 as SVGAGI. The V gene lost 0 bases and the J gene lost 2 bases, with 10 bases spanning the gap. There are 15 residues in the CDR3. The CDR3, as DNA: TGTGCCAGCAGTTACTCGGCCTCCACACAAGAGACCCAGTACTTC. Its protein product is CASSYSASTQETQYF.

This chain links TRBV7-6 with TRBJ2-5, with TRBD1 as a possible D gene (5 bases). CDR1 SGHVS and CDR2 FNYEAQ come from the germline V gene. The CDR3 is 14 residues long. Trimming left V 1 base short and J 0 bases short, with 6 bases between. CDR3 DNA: TGTGCCAGCAGCTTAGACAGGTACCAAGAGACCCAGTACTTC. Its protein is CASSLDRYQETQYF.

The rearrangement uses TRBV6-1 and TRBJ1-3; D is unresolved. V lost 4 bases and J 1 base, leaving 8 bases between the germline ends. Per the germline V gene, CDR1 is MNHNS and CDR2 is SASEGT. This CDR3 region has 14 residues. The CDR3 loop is CASSVRGSGNTIYF. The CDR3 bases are TGTGCCAGCAGTGTCCGGGGTTCTGGAAACACCATATATTTT.